A selection of T cell receptor beta chains follows, all from one sample in a study of T cells in Graves' hyperthyroidism and ophthalmopathy. In TCRdb, the multiplex PCR reads were re-called with MiXCR into one record per CDR3 protein. The data contain about 210,000 distinct CDR3 sequences, roughly 18% of them singletons. The sequenced sample consisted of blood. The receptors shown here come from a man aged 45 to 65 with Graves' hyperthyroidism. CDR3s include the opening cysteine and the closing phenylalanine or tryptophan.

TRBV12-3/TRBV12-4	TRBJ2-6	CASSFSLAGVSGANVLTF
TRBV29-1	TRBJ2-3	CSVEGADTQYF
TRBV5-1	TRBJ2-3	CASSRQISTDTQYF
TRBV30	TRBJ2-1	CAWSSGTGIHEQFF
TRBV5-1	TRBJ2-7	CASSPQGQGGEQYF
TRBV7-2	TRBJ2-5	CASSLDSRIGETQYF
TRBV28	TRBJ2-3	CASSFTAGVTDTQYF
TRBV28	TRBJ2-7	CATHPAGGPYEQYF
TRBV12-3/TRBV12-4	TRBJ2-1	CASSRLAGDNEQFF
TRBV28	TRBJ2-5	CASSHGLAGQETQYF
TRBV5-1	TRBJ2-5	CASSLRLGGTQETQYF
TRBV6-1	TRBJ1-1	CASSELRWPANTEAFF
TRBV3-1	TRBJ2-7	CASSQIRDYEQYF
TRBV18	TRBJ2-7	CASSPGTGTYEQYF
TRBV12-3/TRBV12-4	TRBJ2-5	CASSFLVGQETQYF
TRBV12-3/TRBV12-4	TRBJ1-6	CASSHWDRDNSPLHF
TRBV7-8	TRBJ1-5	CASSLGQGYNQPQHF
TRBV6-1	TRBJ2-6	CASGPNRDANVLTF
TRBV7-2	TRBJ2-2	CASSPIGRGELFF
TRBV6-2/TRBV6-3	TRBJ2-3	CASRRRGLTSTDTQYF
TRBV3-1	TRBJ2-5	CASSQDLWGQETQYF
TRBV7-8	TRBJ2-7	CASSLERGTYEQYF
TRBV30	TRBJ1-2	CAWSASSGNYGYTF
TRBV6-9	TRBJ2-1	CASSYTPPTPIHNEQFF
TRBV14	TRBJ1-1	CASSRYRGPDTEAFF
TRBV4-1	TRBJ2-5	CASSQKGLAGGETQYF
TRBV7-9	TRBJ2-7	CASSRVGGEQYF
TRBV5-1	TRBJ2-7	CASSLPGQGEQYF
TRBV27	TRBJ2-2	CASSLSSGELFF
TRBV6-2/TRBV6-3	TRBJ2-1	CASSYRLEGDNEQFF
TRBV5-4	TRBJ2-4	CASSARLARGTKNIQYF
TRBV6-1	TRBJ2-3	CASSPASGGTDTQYF
TRBV11-2	TRBJ1-4	CASSARTGSRSTNEKLFF
TRBV10-3	TRBJ1-1	CAISGTGQGLYTGAFF
TRBV28	TRBJ1-1	CASSTDRKNTEAFF
TRBV28	TRBJ2-7	CASRDLGPLYEQYF
TRBV4-2	TRBJ2-7	CASSQDLAGGTEQYF
TRBV28	TRBJ2-2	CASSLGGLGGELFF
TRBV18	TRBJ2-3	CASSDTSGRRTDTQYF
TRBV20-1	TRBJ2-5	CSATPGAGTQYF
TRBV20-1	TRBJ1-6	CSARDSRGSYNSPLHF
TRBV12-3/TRBV12-4	TRBJ2-3	CASTWTGGLTDTQYF
TRBV6-2/TRBV6-3	TRBJ2-7	CASTTISSYEQYF
TRBV7-9	TRBJ2-2	CASSPRGSGSGNTGELFF
TRBV3-1	TRBJ1-3	CASSPGKVFRQDGNTIYF
TRBV12-5	TRBJ2-7	CASGSLGGRNEQYF
TRBV27	TRBJ2-5	CASSRPGVETQYF
TRBV2	TRBJ2-7	CASRKGTGSYEQYF
TRBV7-2	TRBJ2-7	CASSLTSGESYEQYF
TRBV20-1	TRBJ2-1	CSVHRGLAGGPGDEQFF
TRBV5-1	TRBJ1-2	CASSVSQGPHGYTF
TRBV11-2	TRBJ2-1	CASSLAGPLGNEQFF
TRBV27	TRBJ2-1	CASSLLVGDAYNEQFF
TRBV6-1	TRBJ2-6	CASSETGAGANVLTF
TRBV20-1	TRBJ2-7	CSARDLRLAGGSSYEQYF
TRBV5-1	TRBJ1-4	CASSLVGDVGEKLFF
TRBV18	TRBJ2-1	CASSPRGAFYNEQFF
TRBV10-3	TRBJ2-2	CAISKQGLNTGELFF
TRBV20-1	TRBJ2-5	CSIPRADQETQYF
TRBV20-1	TRBJ1-5	CSARVVTANQPQHF